This T cell receptor (beta chain) was captured in a study of PD-1 blockade in classical Hodgkin lymphoma. Points from the study as a whole: Diversity in CD4+ TCRs, unlike that measured in CD8+ TCRs, had risen significantly by C4D1. Reports indicated that newly diagnosed patients had lower baseline TCR diversity than healthy donors did. Before treatment, complete responders showed about the same diversity as newly diagnosed patients.

Generated by immunoSEQ multiplex PCR, the TCRdb table keeps only in-frame clones and is missing some. Seen here are approximately 61,000 clones, nearly 90% observed once, and the top ten hold roughly 8.1%. Time point of the sample: cycle 4 day 1 (C4D1), after more than five weeks of nivolumab. Brentuximab vedotin exposure varied among the patients, all of whom had relapsed after autologous stem cell transplantation. Reported best responses ranged across complete response, partial response or progressive disease. About this clone: Its cognate antigen is unknown.

CDR1 is SGHRS and CDR2 is YFSETQ in the germline V gene. The CDR3 extends over 14 amino acids. With 2 bases removed from V and 9 bases from J, the gap between germline ends came to 12 bases. The rearrangement uses TRBV5-1 and TRBJ1-6; the D gene is possibly TRBD1 (6 bases). The sample was peripheral blood mononuclear cells (PBMCs), taken before the fourth cycle of nivolumab. This clonotype was obtained from a human donor with classical Hodgkin lymphoma. The DNA of the CDR3 is TGCGCCAGCAGCTTAAGGGGGACACCTTCACCCCTCCACTTT. It is translated as CASSLRGTPSPLHF.